This TCR beta chain was sequenced in a study of cytomegalovirus exposure and HLA in healthy donors. Study background: A prior study identified 90 million to 120 million unique TCR beta sequences from 200 million or so T cells. Some 80 million unique TCR sequences came from HLA-typed donors in an early release.

PCR used 60 Vbeta primers and 13 Jbeta primers. The table came from immunoSEQ multiplex PCR; TCRdb's copy has only in-frame clones and leaves some out. Its table lists around 78,000 clones. General study findings and limits: Most of the TCR beta V segments (in an earlier analysis) were productive either about 87% or about 30% of the time. Near-uniform donor sequencing depth was presumed by presence/absence analyses.

A note on this clone: Its specificity is not known.

CDR3 size: 13 residues. J lost 3 bases, V lost 10 bases, and 9 bases had no gene match. Germline V gives CDR1 SNHLY, CDR2 FYNNEI. Sequenced sample: PBMCs. The V and J genes are TRBV2 and TRBJ2-7, with 7 positions matching TRBD2. This TCR came from a man younger than 35 in good health and CMV-seropositive. The CDR3 nucleotides are TGTGCCATCCTTCCCGGGACTAACTACGAGCAGTACTTC. Translation: CAILPGTNYEQYF.